Detailed here is one T cell receptor beta chain. Deletions cut 1 base from V and 3 bases from J, with 10 bases between. The CDR3 consists of 13 residues. Germline V gene data show CDR1 as GTSNPN and CDR2 as SVGIG (reference sequence). Random hexamers were used to reverse transcribe the RNA input (roughly 0.5 to 1 ug). Amplification of TCR beta CDR3 across 54 Vbeta and 13 Jbeta was performed with immunoSEQ multiplex PCR. TCRdb reprocessed the immunoSEQ multiplex PCR reads via MiXCR and lists one record per CDR3 protein. This table holds over 70,000 distinct CDR3 sequences, around 96% found once. The sample originates from a study of CD8 T cells in Susac syndrome. Background on the study: Treatment status at blood draw for the Susac syndrome patients was therapy-naive, corticosteroids, or intravenous immunoglobulin alone.

The source is a human donor with Susac syndrome. Source material: CD8+ T cells from PBMCs. The chain recombines TRBV30 with TRBJ2-7; D is tentatively TRBD1 or TRBD2 (5 bases each). CDR3: CAWSEGTLYEQYF. The CDR3 DNA reads TGTGCCTGGAGTGAAGGGACCCTCTACGAGCAGTACTTC.